This TCR beta chain was captured by sequencing in a study of shared clonotypes between healthy human individuals (dated by TCRdb to 2018 to 2020). About the full investigation: Three men and a couple of women, aged 18 to 49 years, made up the cohort. Per donor, three plates each were used for CD4 naive and CD4 memory, two for CD8 naive, and one for CD8 memory. The study deeply sequenced blood TCR repertoires of about 5 healthy adults to estimate repertoire size and the extent of clonotype sharing between individuals. To increase sequencing depth and limit assay-specific biases, different laboratories used diverse techniques to prepare libraries and sequence TCR repertoires. Leukapheresis yielded between about 0.9 and 10 billion PBMCs per donor.

The paper's findings and limits, for the study overall: Incomplete sequencing was indicated by rarefaction of sorted-subset datasets, despite the large sequencing depth. Sampling was restricted to blood, and TCR repertoires in tissues likely differ from the TCR repertoires found in blood. Clonotypes shared by all four sorted-subset donors showed higher generation probabilities than non-shared clonotypes. Naive subsets generally had larger estimated clonotype richness than memory subsets did. The small number of donors limited the genetic and exposure-history diversity represented. Across four donors, about 5% of naive CD4, roughly 3.5% of naive CD8, 2.3% of memory CD4, and approximately 0.4% of memory CD8 clonotypes were shared. Based on pairwise subsampling, the degree of clonotype sharing among donors was expected to be affected by sequencing depth.

Germline trimming: 4 bases from V, 4 bases from J; junction bases outside gene matches: 8. Via the germline V gene, CDR1 is ENHRY and CDR2 SYGVKD. The CDR3 measures 16 amino acids from cysteine to phenylalanine. Only the CDR3 part of the read is kept: 48 bases, read in frame from the first base. TCR CDR3 regions were amplified from genomic DNA by multiplex PCR using the deep immunoSEQ assay. For each cell subset, the extracted genomic DNA was distributed evenly across all wells of several immunoSEQ 96-well plates, and each plate served as one replicate. Each replicate PCR for sorted subsets received around 210 ng genomic DNA, equal to about 30,000 T cell genomes. Purified libraries were measured with a Qubit 3.0 fluorometer, size-checked on a Bioanalyzer 2100, and measured again with the KAPA Library Quantification kit. Every immunoSEQ 96-well plate was sequenced on a separate single-read 150-cycle Illumina NextSeq 550 flow cell. As for the authors' bioinformatics: Because the immunoSEQ output included only junctional sequences and no quality scores, the filtering could not be the same as the filtering used for full-length reads. Sequences were annotated with PyIR, a Python wrapper for IgBLAST v1.9, using IMGT germline references to assign V/J genes and CDR3. Reads with weak V/J assignments (E-value above 1e-6), missing CDR3, stop codons, out-of-frame junctions, or ambiguous translated residues were removed. V3J clonotypes were defined as sequences sharing an identical inferred V gene, J gene, and CDR3 amino acid sequence. Percentage overlap between repertoires was computed as shared unique clonotypes divided by the size of the smaller repertoire. Three approaches were used to assess repertoire richness: RTK rarefaction, the Chao1 estimator, and Recon v2.1 estimates of unobserved clonotypes. OLGA was used to compute generation probabilities for all TCRbeta clonotypes that the gDNA method yielded from several donors. TCRdb limited this immuneACCESS table to in-frame rearrangements with V and J called. A share of clones is missing; checked studies link under half to unresolved V genes, and the rest is unexplained. D and trimming were read from the DNA, whereas the V and J calls and clone size are those reported in that table. In this sample the table shows about 600,000 clones, 95% to 96% of which occur a single time. 0.11% of the sample comes from the top ten.

For the CD8 naive samples, CD45RO-negative cells were positively selected for CCR7, yielding a CD45RA+CCR7+ population from which TemRA cells were excluded. The donors were healthy, HIV-negative adults with no recently reported acute infections or vaccinations. Only Caucasian adults living in Nashville, Tennessee, USA were represented among the donors. Blood was collected by leukapheresis, and PBMCs were isolated by Ficoll-Histopaque density gradient centrifugation and then cryopreserved in liquid nitrogen vapor phase. Analytical flow cytometry was used to check the purity and quantity of every magnetically sorted T cell population. Genomic DNA was isolated from each sorted fraction and quantified by UV absorbance on a Nanodrop 2000c. A remark on this clone: Its antigen is not yet known. Base qualities were left out, and no much larger clone turns up one base away.

The sequence was collected from a woman younger than 45 in good health. The chain joins TRBV10-3 to TRBJ2-2; the central 8 bases match TRBD2. Sample: naive CD8+ T cells sorted from blood. Explained via the paper, the cell subset or site label denotes: CD45RA+CCR7+. The DNA sequence is as follows: TGTGCCATCAGTGCGTGGAGCGGGAGTAGCACCGGGGAGCTGTTTTTT. Its translation is CAISAWSGSSTGELFF.